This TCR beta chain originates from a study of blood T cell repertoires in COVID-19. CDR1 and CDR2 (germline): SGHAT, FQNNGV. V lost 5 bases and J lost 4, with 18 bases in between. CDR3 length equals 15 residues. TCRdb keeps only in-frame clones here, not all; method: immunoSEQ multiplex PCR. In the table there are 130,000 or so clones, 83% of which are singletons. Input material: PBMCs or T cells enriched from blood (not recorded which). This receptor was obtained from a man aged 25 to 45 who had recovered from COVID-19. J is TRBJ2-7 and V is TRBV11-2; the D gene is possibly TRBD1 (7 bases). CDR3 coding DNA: TGTGCCAGCAGCGCAGGCAGGGGGAGGCTTTACGAGCAGTACTTC. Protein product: CASSAGRGRLYEQYF.